This is a list of T cell receptor beta chains from one sample in a study of T cells in Graves' hyperthyroidism and ophthalmopathy. TCRdb ran MiXCR on the multiplex PCR reads and lists one entry per CDR3 protein. The sample records around 450,000 distinct CDR3 sequences, roughly 15% being singletons. Sequencing input: blood. The source of these receptors is a woman aged 18-35 years with Graves' hyperthyroidism. Each CDR3 is given with its conserved first and last residue. D genes are given only for firm matches. Some rows mark clone size as missing; the rest say once, few, many or name a class of expanded clone.

clone_size: .; j_call: TRBJ2-7; d_call: .; v_call: TRBV19; cdr3_nt: TGTGCCAGTAGTATGGGTCCAGAAGCCTACGAGCAGTACTTC; cdr3_aa: CASSMGPEAYEQYF
clone_size: many; j_call: TRBJ1-2; d_call: TRBD1; v_call: TRBV5-1; cdr3_nt: TGCGCCAGCAGCCCCAATACAGGGGGCCGTGGCTACACCTTC; cdr3_aa: CASSPNTGGRGYTF
clone_size: many; j_call: TRBJ1-5; d_call: .; v_call: TRBV27; cdr3_nt: TGTGCCAGCGACGACAGGCTCGCTTCGATAAGCAATCAGCCCCAGCATTTT; cdr3_aa: CASDDRLASISNQPQHF
clone_size: many; j_call: TRBJ1-4; d_call: .; v_call: TRBV27; cdr3_nt: TGTGCCAGCGGGATTTTCGGAAAACTGTTTTTT; cdr3_aa: CASGIFGKLFF
clone_size: many; j_call: TRBJ2-7; d_call: TRBD2; v_call: TRBV6-1; cdr3_nt: TGTGCCAGCAGTTTCAGCGGGACTAGCGGTGAAAGCTCCTACGAGCAGTACTTC; cdr3_aa: CASSFSGTSGESSYEQYF
clone_size: many; j_call: TRBJ2-2; d_call: TRBD2; v_call: TRBV28; cdr3_nt: TGTGCCAGCAGTCTTGGACTAGCGGGAGCCACCGGGGAGCTGTTTTTT; cdr3_aa: CASSLGLAGATGELFF
clone_size: many; j_call: TRBJ2-1; d_call: TRBD2; v_call: TRBV29-1; cdr3_nt: TGCAGTTGGGGACTAGCGGGAGGGAGCTCCTACAATGAGCAGTTCTTC; cdr3_aa: CSWGLAGGSSYNEQFF
clone_size: many; j_call: TRBJ2-7; d_call: .; v_call: TRBV7-2; cdr3_nt: TGTGCCAGCAGCTTAGTGGTGGCGGGGACCCCCTACGAGCAGTACTTC; cdr3_aa: CASSLVVAGTPYEQYF
clone_size: few; j_call: TRBJ2-5; d_call: TRBD1; v_call: TRBV4-1; cdr3_nt: TGCGCCAGCAGCCGAGTTCCCGGGACAGGGGACCCCCTGCCTCAAGAGACCCAGTACTTC; cdr3_aa: CASSRVPGTGDPLPQETQYF
clone_size: many; j_call: TRBJ2-7; d_call: .; v_call: TRBV28; cdr3_nt: TGTGCCAGCAGTCCCCCTGGGGCAGGGGTCTCCTACGAGCAGTACTTC; cdr3_aa: CASSPPGAGVSYEQYF
clone_size: few; j_call: TRBJ1-6; d_call: .; v_call: TRBV28; cdr3_nt: TGTGCCAGCAGTCCCGGGCGAGTGGATAATTCACCCCTCCACTTT; cdr3_aa: CASSPGRVDNSPLHF
clone_size: many; j_call: TRBJ2-3; d_call: .; v_call: TRBV28; cdr3_nt: TGTGCCAGCAGTGGCATACAACGGAATCTCTTCACAGATACGCAGTATTTT; cdr3_aa: CASSGIQRNLFTDTQYF
clone_size: .; j_call: TRBJ1-3; d_call: .; v_call: TRBV7-9; cdr3_nt: TGTGCCAGCAGCTACGGGACGGAGAACTCTGGAAACACCATATATTTT; cdr3_aa: CASSYGTENSGNTIYF
clone_size: many; j_call: TRBJ1-2; d_call: .; v_call: TRBV5-1; cdr3_nt: TGCGCCAGCAGCTTTGACGACATTAACTATGGCTACACCTTC; cdr3_aa: CASSFDDINYGYTF
clone_size: .; j_call: TRBJ2-1; d_call: TRBD1; v_call: TRBV5-1; cdr3_nt: TGCGCCAGCAGCAGATATACAGGGGGTAGCTCCTACAATGAGCAGTTCTTC; cdr3_aa: CASSRYTGGSSYNEQFF
clone_size: .; j_call: TRBJ2-1; d_call: .; v_call: TRBV7-3; cdr3_nt: TGTGCCAGCAGCCCCGCCCATCTCAATGAGCAGTTCTTC; cdr3_aa: CASSPAHLNEQFF
clone_size: many; j_call: TRBJ2-7; d_call: TRBD2; v_call: TRBV29-1; cdr3_nt: TGCAGCGTCCTCACCCCGACAGCCGGGACTAGCGAGCAGTACTTC; cdr3_aa: CSVLTPTAGTSEQYF
clone_size: many; j_call: TRBJ2-3; d_call: TRBD2; v_call: TRBV11-2; cdr3_nt: TGTGCCAGCAGCTTAAGACTAGCGGGAGTGACTAGCACAGATACGCAGTATTTT; cdr3_aa: CASSLRLAGVTSTDTQYF
clone_size: .; j_call: TRBJ1-4; d_call: .; v_call: TRBV20-1; cdr3_nt: TGCAGTGCTAGTGGACGGGGTAGAGGTGAAAAACTGTTTTTT; cdr3_aa: CSASGRGRGEKLFF
clone_size: many; j_call: TRBJ2-3; d_call: .; v_call: TRBV12-3/TRBV12-4; cdr3_nt: TGTGCCAGCAGTTTGGGCAGTAGAGATACGCAGTATTTT; cdr3_aa: CASSLGSRDTQYF